This T cell receptor (beta chain) was captured in a study of blood T cell repertoires in COVID-19. The trim removed 4 bases at V and 5 bases at J, leaving 5 bases unmatched. From germline, CDR1 is MGHDK and CDR2 SYGVNS. The CDR3 is made up of 14 amino acids. Libraries were prepared by immunoSEQ multiplex PCR; TCRdb keeps only in-frame clonotypes and omits some of them. The data hold 200,000 to 300,000 clones, with roughly 86% observed a single time. The TCR comes from a woman in her twenties or thirties who had recovered from COVID-19. This chain connects TRBV25-1 to TRBJ1-1, with 9 bases identical to TRBD1. Material: peripheral blood. This chain's CDR3 is CASSGTGGRTEAFF. The DNA of the CDR3 is TGTGCCAGCAGTGGTACAGGGGGCCGAACTGAAGCTTTCTTT.